This is a list of T cell receptor beta chains from one sample in a study of T cells after yellow fever vaccination. TCRdb used MiXCR to reprocess the 5' RACE reads, holding one entry per CDR3 protein. This repertoire shows approximately 150,000 distinct CDR3 sequences, approximately 6.2% found once; its top ten account for 2.9%. Here the sequenced sample was CD4+ T cells sorted from PBMCs, taken on the day of the first yellow fever vaccination. These receptors were obtained from a man aged 18 to 35 who received the YFV17D yellow fever vaccine. Both conserved end residues are part of each CDR3. The order of the fields is clone size, V gene, D gene, J gene, CDR3 protein, CDR3 DNA. The D gene is left open where the match is weak. Rows may omit the clone size; those that give it use once, few, many or a size class.

few	TRBV28	TRBD2	TRBJ2-1	CASSVTSGGSSYNEQFF	TGTGCCAGCAGTGTGACTAGCGGGGGGAGCTCCTACAATGAGCAGTTCTTC
many	TRBV7-6	TRBD1	TRBJ1-1	CASSPRQGLTEAFF	TGTGCCAGCAGCCCCCGACAGGGATTGACTGAAGCTTTCTTT
few	TRBV12-3/TRBV12-4	NA	TRBJ1-2	CASSFRKDGYTF	TGTGCCAGCAGTTTTAGAAAGGATGGCTACACCTTC
NA	TRBV20-1	TRBD1	TRBJ1-5	CSARVRQGGFGNQPQHF	TGCAGTGCTAGAGTGAGACAGGGAGGATTTGGCAATCAGCCCCAGCATTTT
many	TRBV6-2/TRBV6-3	TRBD2	TRBJ2-5	CASRVSGGETQYF	TGTGCCAGCAGAGTGAGCGGGGGTGAGACCCAGTACTTC
NA	TRBV5-1	NA	TRBJ2-5	CASSLGHEQQETQYF	TGCGCCAGCAGCTTGGGCCACGAGCAGCAAGAGACCCAGTACTTC
many	TRBV7-6	NA	TRBJ1-5	CASSLQGQGQPQHF	TGTGCCAGCAGCTTACAGGGGCAAGGTCAGCCCCAGCATTTT
NA	TRBV6-5	NA	TRBJ1-6	CASSSQGYSPLHF	TGTGCCAGCAGTTCCCAGGGTTATTCACCCCTCCACTTT
NA	TRBV7-9	NA	TRBJ2-2	CASSLKRLTGELFF	TGTGCCAGCAGCTTAAAGAGACTGACCGGGGAGCTGTTTTTT
NA	TRBV20-1	TRBD2	TRBJ2-3	CSARFAGGLDTQYF	TGCAGTGCTAGGTTCGCGGGGGGGCTGGATACGCAGTATTTT
NA	TRBV2	NA	TRBJ2-2	CATGDRTITGELFF	TGTGCCACCGGGGACCGCACAATCACCGGGGAGCTGTTTTTT
many	TRBV9	NA	TRBJ2-5	CASSERMGTQYF	TGTGCCAGCAGCGAGCGGATGGGGACCCAGTACTTC
many	TRBV5-1	NA	TRBJ2-1	CASSLDGGRREEQFF	TGCGCCAGCAGCTTGGACGGTGGGCGGCGAGAGGAGCAGTTCTTC
NA	TRBV2	NA	TRBJ2-5	CASEVGVQETQYF	TGTGCCAGCGAAGTAGGGGTCCAAGAGACCCAGTACTTC
NA	TRBV11-3	NA	TRBJ2-2	CASSLFPRELFF	TGTGCCAGCAGCTTATTTCCCCGGGAGCTGTTTTTT
NA	TRBV24-1	NA	TRBJ1-2	CATSDWRLHDYTF	TGTGCCACCAGTGATTGGCGGTTGCATGACTACACCTTC
NA	TRBV6-5	NA	TRBJ1-2	CASSYSMGIHGYTF	TGTGCCAGCAGTTACTCGATGGGGATCCATGGCTACACCTTC
many	TRBV7-8	NA	TRBJ1-2	CASSLYAGDYGYTF	TGTGCCAGCAGCTTATATGCGGGGGACTATGGCTACACCTTC
few	TRBV30	NA	TRBJ1-5	CAWSRPKPNGPYSNQPQHF	TGTGCCTGGAGTAGACCTAAGCCGAACGGCCCTTATAGCAATCAGCCCCAGCATTTT
few	TRBV9	NA	TRBJ1-4	CASSPGGWEADEKLFF	TGTGCCAGCAGCCCAGGCGGGTGGGAGGCGGATGAAAAACTGTTTTTT
NA	TRBV12-3/TRBV12-4	NA	TRBJ2-5	CASSVVETQYF	TGTGCCAGCAGCGTCGTGGAGACCCAGTACTTC
many	TRBV5-1	NA	TRBJ1-5	CASSVNPGNSNQPQHF	TGCGCCAGCAGCGTGAATCCAGGGAATAGCAATCAGCCCCAGCATTTT
few	TRBV3-1	NA	TRBJ1-1	CASSHSDRLAFF	TGTGCCAGCAGCCACTCTGACAGACTAGCTTTCTTT
few	TRBV29-1	TRBD2	TRBJ2-3	CSVGLAADTQYF	TGCAGCGTTGGACTAGCAGCAGATACGCAGTATTTT